The T cell receptor (beta chain) described here comes from a study of shared clonotypes between healthy human individuals. Profiling relied on immunoSEQ multiplex PCR, and the TCRdb table lists in-frame clones only, not all of them. The sample has roughly 300,000 clones; more than 75% are singletons. Points from the study as a whole: Genetic and exposure-history diversity was limited by the few donors.

On this clone: The target antigen is unknown.

The donor population consisted of healthy HIV-negative adults with no recent acute infections or vaccinations. Trimming took off 1 base at V and 5 bases at J, with 12 bases between the two ends. The V gene's germline CDR1 is SNHLY and CDR2 FYNNEI. The CDR3 runs to 14 residues. The V call is TRBV2, the J call TRBJ2-7; unclear D gene. This receptor was taken from a man aged 18 to 29 in good health. What was sequenced was memory CD8+ T cells sorted from blood. Noted subset: CD45RO+ cells pooled with CCR7-negative TemRA cells. CDR3 coding DNA: TGTGCCAGCAGTGAAGGAGTTATCGGCCACGAGCAGTACTTC. This sequence encodes CASSEGVIGHEQYF.